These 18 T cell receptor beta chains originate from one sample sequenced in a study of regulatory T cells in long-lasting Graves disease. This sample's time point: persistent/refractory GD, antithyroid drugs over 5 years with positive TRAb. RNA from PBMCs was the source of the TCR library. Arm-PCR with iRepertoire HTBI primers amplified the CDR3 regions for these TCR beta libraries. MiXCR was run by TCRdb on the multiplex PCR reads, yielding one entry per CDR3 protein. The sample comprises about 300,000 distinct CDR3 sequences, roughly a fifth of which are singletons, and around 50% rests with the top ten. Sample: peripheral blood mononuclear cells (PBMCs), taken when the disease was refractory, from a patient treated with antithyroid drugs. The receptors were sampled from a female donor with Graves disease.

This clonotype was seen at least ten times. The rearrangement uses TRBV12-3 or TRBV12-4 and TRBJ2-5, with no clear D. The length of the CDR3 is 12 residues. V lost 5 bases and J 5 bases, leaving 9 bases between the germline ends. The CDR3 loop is CASSRPWETQYF. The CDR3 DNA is TGTGCCAGCAGTAGACCTTGGGAGACCCAGTACTTC.

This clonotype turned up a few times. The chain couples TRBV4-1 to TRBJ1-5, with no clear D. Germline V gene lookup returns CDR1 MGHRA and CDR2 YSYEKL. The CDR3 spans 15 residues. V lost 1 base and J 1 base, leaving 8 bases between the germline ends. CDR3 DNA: TGCGCCAGCAGCCAAGGATGGTTAAGCAATCAGCCCCAGCATTTT. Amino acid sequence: CASSQGWLSNQPQHF.

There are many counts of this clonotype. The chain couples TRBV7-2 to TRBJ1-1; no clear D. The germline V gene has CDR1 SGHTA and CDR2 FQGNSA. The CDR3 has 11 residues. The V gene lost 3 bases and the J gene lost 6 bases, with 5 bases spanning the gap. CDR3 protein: CASSLGSEAFF. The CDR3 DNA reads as TGTGCCAGCAGCTTGGGCTCTGAAGCTTTCTTT.

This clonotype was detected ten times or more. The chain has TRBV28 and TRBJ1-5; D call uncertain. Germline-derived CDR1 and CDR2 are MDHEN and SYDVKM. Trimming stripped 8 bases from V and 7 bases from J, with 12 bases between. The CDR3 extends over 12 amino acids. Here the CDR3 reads CASYTMGQPQHF. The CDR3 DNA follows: TGTGCCAGCTATACCATGGGACAGCCCCAGCATTTT. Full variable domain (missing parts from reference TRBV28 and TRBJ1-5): DVKVTQSSRYLVKRTGEKVFLECVQDMDHENMFWYRQDPGLGLRLIYFSYDVKMKEKGDIPEGYSVSREKKERFSLILESASTNQTSMYLCASYTMGQPQHFGDGTRLSIL.

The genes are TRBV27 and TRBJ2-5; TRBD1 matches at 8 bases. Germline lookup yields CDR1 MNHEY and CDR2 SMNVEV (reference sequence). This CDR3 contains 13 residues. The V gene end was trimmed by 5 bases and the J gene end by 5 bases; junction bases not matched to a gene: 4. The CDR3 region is CASSQGARETQYF. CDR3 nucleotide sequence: TGTGCCAGCAGTCAGGGGGCGAGGGAGACCCAGTACTTC.

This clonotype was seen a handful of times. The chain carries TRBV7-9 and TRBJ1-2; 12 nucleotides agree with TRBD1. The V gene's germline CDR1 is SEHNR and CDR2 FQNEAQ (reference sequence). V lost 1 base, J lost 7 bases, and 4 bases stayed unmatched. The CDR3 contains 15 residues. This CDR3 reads CASSLGGQGATGYTF. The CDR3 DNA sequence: TGTGCCAGCAGCTTAGGGGGACAGGGGGCGACTGGCTACACCTTC.

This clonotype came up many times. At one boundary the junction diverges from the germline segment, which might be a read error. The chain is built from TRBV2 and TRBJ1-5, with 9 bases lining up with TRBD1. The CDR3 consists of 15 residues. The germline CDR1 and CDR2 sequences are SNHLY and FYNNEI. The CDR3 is CASSEDRGGNQLQHF. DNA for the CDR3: TGTGCCAGCAGTGAGGACAGGGGTGGCAATCAGCTCCAGCATTTT.

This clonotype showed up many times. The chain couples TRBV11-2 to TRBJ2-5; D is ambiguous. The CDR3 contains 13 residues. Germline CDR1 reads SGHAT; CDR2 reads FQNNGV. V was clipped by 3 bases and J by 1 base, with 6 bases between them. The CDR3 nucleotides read TGTGCCAGCAGCTTTCAGCGCCAAGAGACCCAGTACTTC. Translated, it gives CASSFQRQETQYF.

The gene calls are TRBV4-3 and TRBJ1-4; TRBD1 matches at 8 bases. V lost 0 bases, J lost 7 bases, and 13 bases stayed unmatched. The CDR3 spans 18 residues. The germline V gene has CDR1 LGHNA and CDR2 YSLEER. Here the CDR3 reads CASSQDGGQGFVGEKLFF. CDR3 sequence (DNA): TGCGCCAGCAGCCAAGATGGCGGACAGGGCTTCGTGGGTGAAAAACTGTTTTTT.

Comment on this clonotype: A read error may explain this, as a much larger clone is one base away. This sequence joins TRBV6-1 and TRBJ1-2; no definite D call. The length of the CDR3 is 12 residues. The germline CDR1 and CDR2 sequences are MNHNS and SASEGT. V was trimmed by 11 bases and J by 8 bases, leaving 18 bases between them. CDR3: CAGTSPLYGYTF. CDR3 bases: TGTGCCGGCACCTCGCCCCTGTACGGCTACACCTTC.

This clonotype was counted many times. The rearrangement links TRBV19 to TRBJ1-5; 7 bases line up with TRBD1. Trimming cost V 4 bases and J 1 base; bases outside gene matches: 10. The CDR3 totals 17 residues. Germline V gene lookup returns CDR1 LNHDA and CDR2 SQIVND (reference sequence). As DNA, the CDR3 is TGTGCCAGTAGTAACGACCTCACAGGGGAAAGCAATCAGCCCCAGCATTTT. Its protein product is CASSNDLTGESNQPQHF.

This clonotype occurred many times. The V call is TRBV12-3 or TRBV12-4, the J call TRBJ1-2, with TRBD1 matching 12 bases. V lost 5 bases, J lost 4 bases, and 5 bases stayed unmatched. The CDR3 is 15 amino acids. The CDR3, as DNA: TGTGCCAGCAGTAACCGGGACAGGGGGCTCTATGGCTACACCTTC. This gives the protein CASSNRDRGLYGYTF.

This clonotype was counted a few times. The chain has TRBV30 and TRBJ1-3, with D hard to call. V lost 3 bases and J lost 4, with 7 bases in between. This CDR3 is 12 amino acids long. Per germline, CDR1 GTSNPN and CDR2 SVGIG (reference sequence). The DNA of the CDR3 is TGTGCCTGGAGGAGACCAGGAAACACCATATATTTT. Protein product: CAWRRPGNTIYF.

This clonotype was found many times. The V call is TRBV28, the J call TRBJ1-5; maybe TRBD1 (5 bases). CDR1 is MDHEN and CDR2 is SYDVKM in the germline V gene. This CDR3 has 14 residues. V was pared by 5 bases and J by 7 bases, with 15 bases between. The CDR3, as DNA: TGTGCCAGCAGTCCTCACATGGGGGAACAGCCCCAGCATTTT. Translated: CASSPHMGEQPQHF.

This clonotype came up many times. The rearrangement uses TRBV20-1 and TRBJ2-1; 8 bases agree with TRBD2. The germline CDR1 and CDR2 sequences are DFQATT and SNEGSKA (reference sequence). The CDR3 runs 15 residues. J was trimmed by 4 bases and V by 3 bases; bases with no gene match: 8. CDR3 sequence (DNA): TGCAGTGCTAGGCCCGGACTAGCTCCATACAATGAGCAGTTCTTC. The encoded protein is CSARPGLAPYNEQFF.

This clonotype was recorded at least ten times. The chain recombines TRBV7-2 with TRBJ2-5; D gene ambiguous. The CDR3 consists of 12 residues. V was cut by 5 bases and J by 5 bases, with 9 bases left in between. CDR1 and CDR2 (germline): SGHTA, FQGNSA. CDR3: CASSPTLETQYF. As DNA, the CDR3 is TGTGCCAGCAGCCCAACTTTGGAGACCCAGTACTTC.

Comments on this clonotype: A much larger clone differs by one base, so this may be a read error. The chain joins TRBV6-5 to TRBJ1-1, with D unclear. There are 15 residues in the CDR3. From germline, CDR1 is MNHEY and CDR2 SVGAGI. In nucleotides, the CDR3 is TGTGCCAGCAGTTCTCGATCGGCGTCCAACACTGAAGCTTCCTTT. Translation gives CASSSRSASNTEASF.

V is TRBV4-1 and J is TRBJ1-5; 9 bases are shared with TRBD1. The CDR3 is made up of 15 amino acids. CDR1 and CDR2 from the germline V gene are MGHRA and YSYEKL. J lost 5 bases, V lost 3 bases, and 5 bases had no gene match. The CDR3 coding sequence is TGCGCCAGCAGCCAGAGGGACAGGGAGCATCAGCCCCAGCATTTT. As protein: CASSQRDREHQPQHF.